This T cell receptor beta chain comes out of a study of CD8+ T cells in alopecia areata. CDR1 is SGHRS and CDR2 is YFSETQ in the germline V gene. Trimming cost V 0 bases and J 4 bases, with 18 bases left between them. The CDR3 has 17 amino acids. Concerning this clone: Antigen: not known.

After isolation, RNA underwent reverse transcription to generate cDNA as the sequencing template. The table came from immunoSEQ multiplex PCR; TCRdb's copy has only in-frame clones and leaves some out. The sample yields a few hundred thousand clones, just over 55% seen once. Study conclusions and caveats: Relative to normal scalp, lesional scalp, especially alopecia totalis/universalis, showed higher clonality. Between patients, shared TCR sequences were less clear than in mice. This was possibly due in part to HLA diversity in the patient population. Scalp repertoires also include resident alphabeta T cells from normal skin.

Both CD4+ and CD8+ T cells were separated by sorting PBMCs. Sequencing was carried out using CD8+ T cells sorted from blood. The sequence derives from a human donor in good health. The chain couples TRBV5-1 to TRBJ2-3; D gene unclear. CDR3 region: CASSLEDQDRSSDTQYF. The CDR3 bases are TGCGCCAGCAGCTTGGAGGACCAGGACCGGTCCTCAGATACGCAGTATTTT.